This T cell receptor beta chain emerged from a study of technical replicates of blood from a few donors. The ends lost 7 bases at V and 6 bases at J; junction bases unmatched: 12. CDR1 is SGHRS and CDR2 is YFSETQ in the germline V gene. There are 16 residues in the CDR3. Repertoires were generated with immunoSEQ multiplex PCR, while TCRdb's copy carries only in-frame clones and drops some. The sample holds about 93,000 clones, roughly 96% seen once. The TCR originated in a human donor in good health. The gene calls are TRBV5-1 and TRBJ2-1; 11 bases match TRBD1. The sample comprised T cells isolated from PBMCs. CDR3 sequence: CASVSTPGQGGNEQFF. The CDR3 bases are TGCGCCAGCGTCTCGACTCCGGGACAGGGGGGCAATGAGCAGTTCTTC.